This T cell receptor beta chain was identified during a study of blood T cell repertoires in COVID-19 (TCRdb year 2020). Context from the whole study: Samples covering the acute and convalescent phases of COVID-19 were provided by collaborators in the United States, Italy and Spain. The prospective study material was composed of cDNA or gDNA derived from T cells, B-cell-depleted T cells, or PBMCs. Subjects who had been exposed to COVID-19, were actively infected with it, or had recovered from it provided the deeply sampled blood TCRbeta repertoires that made up the dataset. A freely available public database, intended as a resource for researchers studying the immune response to SARS-CoV-2, is where the repertoires were released. Samples came from the ongoing ImmuneRACE study (first 160 participants) plus 1,254 subjects from 6 global collaborators. A de-identified subject ID, COVID-19 status, age in years and sex were almost always included in the sample metadata. Where HLA class I and class II types were available, the types were taken from metadata supplied by the sample provider, not from assay-based typing. General conclusions and limits of the study: Clinical and demographic metadata were provided uncurated, with the amount varying by source and participant.

Collaborating institutions collected whole blood in K2EDTA tubes following their own protocols. For TCRbeta analysis, collaborators shipped samples in one of three forms: frozen whole blood, isolated PBMCs, or DNA extracted from either of those sample types. Details on this clone: Its antigen remains undetermined. Base quality data are lacking; no much larger clone is found one base away.

TCRbeta CDR3 regions were amplified from genomic DNA using the immunoSEQ Assay, a bias-controlled multiplex PCR. In the paper's pipeline: The number of nucleated cells in each sample was estimated by amplification of reference gene primers within the assay. To quantify the absolute abundance of each unique TCRbeta CDR3 rearrangement, sequence reads were collapsed and filtered. For each sample, productive Simpson clonality was calculated as the square root of Simpson's diversity index across productive rearrangements. This immuneACCESS table, as held by TCRdb, lists in-frame sequences with V and J called but not all clones. Of the missing ones, under half trace to an unresolved V gene in checked studies; the others have no known cause. That table supplies the V and J calls and clone size; D and trimming were determined from the DNA. This sample has roughly 67,000 clones in its table, and approximately 87% of those were observed once. Roughly 4% of the sample is held by the ten biggest clonotypes.

The sequence derives from a man between 45 and 60 years old with active COVID-19. Sequencing used peripheral blood.

The CDR3: CASSLDGNEQFF. In nucleotide form, the sequence is TGTGCCAGCAGCTTAGACGGGAATGAGCAGTTCTTC. This sequence uses TRBV11-3 and TRBJ2-1; the D gene cannot be named for sure. From the cysteine up to the phenylalanine, the CDR3 has a length of 12 residues. CDR3 DNA only is kept here, 36 bases in frame from base 1. V and J are truncated by 0 bases and 7 bases respectively, leaving an intervening sequence of 4 bases. For CDR1 and CDR2, the germline V gene lists SGHNT and YENEEA.